The 8 T cell receptor beta chains below were found in one sample sequenced in a study of graft-versus-host responses after intestinal transplantation. No cognate antigen is known for these TCRs. Sequencing used immunoSEQ multiplex PCR; TCRdb keeps in-frame clones, though not all of them. The data contain 100,000 or so clones, over 85% of them seen just once; the ten biggest clones take up approximately 1.1%. The sample consisted of unstimulated CD8+ T cells sorted from spleen or lymph node cells, taken before transplant. These receptor sequences come from a human donor who was the organ donor for an intestinal transplant.

The V and J genes are TRBV7-9 and TRBJ1-1; 7 nucleotides line up with TRBD1. V dropped 5 bases and J dropped 2; count of bases not matched to a gene: 5. In germline, CDR1 is SEHNR, CDR2 FQNEAQ (reference sequence). The CDR3 runs 14 residues. This CDR3 reads CASSTRDSNTEAFF. The CDR3 DNA reads as TGTGCCAGCAGCACCCGGGACAGTAACACTGAAGCTTTCTTT. The full variable domain, completed using reference TRBV7-9 and TRBJ1-1, is DTGVSQNPRHKITKRGQNVTFRCDPISEHNRLYWYRQTLGQGPEFLTYFQNEAQLEKSRLLSDRFSAERPKGSFSTLEIQRTEQGDSAMYLCASSTRDSNTEAFFGQGTRLTVV.

V gene TRBV7-9 combines with J gene TRBJ2-3, with a weak D call TRBD1 (5 bases). Trimming took off 4 bases at V and 0 bases at J, with 11 bases between the two ends. This CDR3 spans 15 amino acids. CDR1 is SEHNR, CDR2 FQNEAQ, per germline (reference sequence). The CDR3 loop is CASSYTGASTDTQYF. CDR3 sequence (DNA): TGTGCCAGCAGCTATACAGGAGCTAGCACAGATACGCAGTATTTT.

The chain has TRBV5-6 and TRBJ2-7; 13 bases are shared with TRBD2. The J call is in doubt because the DNA end fits TRBJ2-5 better. Germline values: CDR1 SGHDT, CDR2 YYEEEE. The CDR3 is made up of 16 amino acids. The CDR3 protein is CASSTGLAGPQETQYF. Written as DNA, the CDR3 is TGTGCCAGCAGCACGGGACTAGCGGGACCACAAGAGACCCAGTACTTC.

The CDR3 bases are TGTGCCAGCAGCTTAGGGTTCAGGGGAAATCAACCGGACACCGGGGAGCTGTTTTTT. Its translation: CASSLGFRGNQPDTGELFF. This rearrangement joins TRBV11-2 to TRBJ2-2, with D possibly TRBD1 on 6 matching bases. This CDR3 is built from 19 residues. In germline, CDR1 is SGHAT, CDR2 FQNNGV. V was trimmed by 1 base and J by 3 bases, leaving 21 bases between them. Looking up the rest from reference TRBV11-2 and TRBJ2-2 gives the full variable domain: EAGVAQSPRYKIIEKRQSVAFWCNPISGHATLYWYQQILGQGPKLLIQFQNNGVVDDSQLPKDRFSAERLKGVDSTLKIQPAKLEDSAVYLCASSLGFRGNQPDTGELFFGEGSRLTVL.

J is TRBJ1-1 and V is TRBV11-2, with D possibly being TRBD1 (6 bases). This CDR3 contains 11 residues. Per the germline V gene, CDR1 is SGHAT and CDR2 is FQNNGV. Trimming stripped 5 bases from V and 11 bases from J, with 12 bases between. CDR3 protein: CASSGGGEAFF. In DNA form, the CDR3 reads TGTGCCAGCAGCGGAGGGGGGGAGGCTTTCTTT.

V usage is TRBV29-1 and J usage is TRBJ2-7, with D hard to call. The V end was cut by 7 bases, the J end by 3 bases, with 10 bases between. Germline V CDR1 and CDR2: SQVTM, ANQGSEA. This CDR3 is 11 amino acids long. The CDR3 DNA is TGCAGCGCGCAGGTCGGCTACGAGCAGTACTTC. It codes for CSAQVGYEQYF.

This chain uses TRBV10-3 with TRBJ1-6; TRBD1 might be the D (5 bases). Trimming removed 3 bases from V and 9 bases from J, with 18 bases in between. CDR1 and CDR2 (germline): ENHRY, SYGVKD. The CDR3 is made up of 16 amino acids. The CDR3 protein is CAISDRVPGGGSPLHF. The CDR3 nucleotides are TGTGCCATCAGTGACCGGGTGCCGGGGGGGGGTTCACCCCTCCACTTT.

This clone was observed a handful of times. The chain is built from TRBV7-9 and TRBJ2-5; 9 nucleotides line up with TRBD1. The V and J ends lost 0 bases and 0 bases, in that order; junction bases with no gene match: 8. This CDR3 spans 18 amino acids. In germline, CDR1 is SEHNR, CDR2 FQNEAQ (reference sequence). The CDR3 spells CASSLALTTGGNQETQYF. The CDR3 DNA follows: TGTGCCAGCAGCTTAGCGCTAACGACAGGGGGTAACCAAGAGACCCAGTACTTC.